This TCR beta chain was recorded in a study of T cell repertoires in cytomegalovirus infection. The wider study: Public TCR beta signatures indicated both CMV infection and matching HLA type.

In TCRdb, the reads were re-called with MiXCR into one record per CDR3 protein. The repertoire has a few hundred thousand distinct CDR3 sequences, roughly 43% of them found once; the top ten carry 40% to 60%. In regard to this clonotype: Its antigen is still unknown.

The CDR3 covers 16 residues. The germline V gene encodes CDR1 MDHEN and CDR2 SYDVKM. J was trimmed by 2 bases and V by 7 bases; bases with no gene match: 10. General study results and limits: HLA-C-restricted CMV clonotypes gave the most frequent clonotype in two of eight donors. The cumulative frequency of public TCR beta families identified carriers of CMV plus the relevant HLA.

This receptor was obtained from a human donor in good health (CMV status not recorded). Some clones in this sample may be carry-over from other donors' samples. The input for sequencing was cultured PBMCs, taken from culture after CMV antigen stimulation. V and J are TRBV28 and TRBJ2-5, with 10 bases matching TRBD1. The CDR3 loop is CASTNRGGQGQETQYF. CDR3 sequence (DNA): TGTGCCAGCACCAATCGGGGGGGACAGGGGCAAGAGACCCAGTACTTC.